The source of this T cell receptor (beta chain) is a study of T cell responses to AZD1222 COVID-19 vaccine. Assay used: immunoSEQ multiplex PCR; TCRdb lists only in-frame clones, some missing. This sample has some 200,000 clones, with about nine tenths found just once. Second-dose groups at about 4 or about 12 weeks were pooled. Turning to this clone: As yet, its antigen is unknown.

Findings of the study overall: Only a handful of AZD1222 recipients, more than five in all, had baseline seropositivity. The donor group comprised mostly white British people and more females; the analysis possibly underestimated clonal diversity. Spike-specific TCR breadth and depth both grew after two AZD1222 doses.

Trimming left V 4 bases short and J 1 base short, with 19 bases between. CDR1 SGHNT and CDR2 YENEEA come from the germline V gene. CDR3 size: 18 residues. The clonotype originates from an adult who received the AZD1222 COVID-19 vaccine. This specimen was peripheral blood, taken 28 days after the second AZD1222 dose. V and J are TRBV11-3 and TRBJ2-2; D perhaps matches TRBD1 (7 bases). CDR3: CASSSWRGLFRNTGELFF. In DNA form, the CDR3 reads TGTGCCAGCAGCTCCTGGAGGGGGCTTTTTAGGAACACCGGGGAGCTGTTTTTT.